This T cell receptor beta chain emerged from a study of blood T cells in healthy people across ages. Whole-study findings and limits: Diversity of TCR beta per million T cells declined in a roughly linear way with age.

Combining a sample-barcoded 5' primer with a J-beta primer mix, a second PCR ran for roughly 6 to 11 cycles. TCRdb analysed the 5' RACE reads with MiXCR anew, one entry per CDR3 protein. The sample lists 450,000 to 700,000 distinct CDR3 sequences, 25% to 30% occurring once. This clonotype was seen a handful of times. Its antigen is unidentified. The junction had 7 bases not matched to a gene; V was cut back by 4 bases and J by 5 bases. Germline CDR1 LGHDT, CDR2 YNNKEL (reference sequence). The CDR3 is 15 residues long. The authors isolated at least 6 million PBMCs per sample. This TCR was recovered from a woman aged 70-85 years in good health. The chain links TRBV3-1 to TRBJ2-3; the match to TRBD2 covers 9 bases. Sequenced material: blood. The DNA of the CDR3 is TGTGCCAGCAGCCCCAGTAGCGGGGGTCGAGATACGCAGTATTTT. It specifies CASSPSSGGRDTQYF.